The 18 T cell receptor beta chains presented below share a single source sample, sequenced in a study of T cells in Graves' hyperthyroidism and ophthalmopathy. Using RNA transcripts as the source, TCR beta CDR3 regions were amplified. Researchers ran a first-round RT-PCR on the TCR CDR3 using the HTBI primer set. A single record per CDR3 protein comes from TCRdb applying MiXCR to the multiplex PCR reads. The sample yields some 740,000 distinct CDR3 sequences, 14% seen once. The sequenced material came from blood. Receptor source: a woman aged 18-29 years with Graves' hyperthyroidism.

The chain's CDR3 is CSQANSTDTQYF. The CDR3 DNA sequence: TGCAGTCAGGCGAACAGCACAGATACGCAGTATTTT. The gene calls are TRBV20-1 and TRBJ2-3; no clear D gene. This CDR3 comprises 12 residues. Trimming removed 8 bases at V and 0 bases at J, with 9 bases between. The germline gives CDR1 DFQATT, CDR2 SNEGSKA (reference sequence).

The chain couples TRBV28 to TRBJ2-1, with 11 bases lining up with TRBD2. The germline V gene has CDR1 MDHEN and CDR2 SYDVKM. The CDR3 is 15 amino acids. V trimming: 5 bases; J trimming: 6 bases; junction bases outside the gene matches: 6. CDR3 bases: TGTGCCAGCAGTAGACTAGCGGGACGCATCAATGAGCAGTTCTTC. Translation: CASSRLAGRINEQFF. Complete variable domain (other parts from reference TRBV28 and TRBJ2-1): DVKVTQSSRYLVKRTGEKVFLECVQDMDHENMFWYRQDPGLGLRLIYFSYDVKMKEKGDIPEGYSVSREKKERFSLILESASTNQTSMYLCASSRLAGRINEQFFGPGTRLTVL.

For the CDR3, the DNA is TGTGCCACCTCGGACGGGGGACGGGAGACCCAGTACTTC. It codes for CATSDGGRETQYF. V usage is TRBV24-1 and J usage is TRBJ2-5, with a tentative D call TRBD2 (6 bases). This CDR3 comprises 13 residues. CDR1 is KGHDR and CDR2 is SFDVKD in the germline V gene. The V end lost 9 bases, the J end lost 5 bases, and 15 bases lay between the germline ends.

This clonotype was detected ten times or more. CDR3 in DNA: TGTGCCAGCAGCTTAGTAGGGAGCCAAGAGACCCAGTACTTC. Translation gives CASSLVGSQETQYF. The chain uses TRBV7-2 and TRBJ2-5, with D possibly matching TRBD2 (5 bases). The germline CDR1 and CDR2 sequences are SGHTA and FQGNSA. The V and J ends lost 1 base and 1 base respectively, with 7 bases between them. The length of the CDR3 is 14 residues. Combining the CDR3 with reference TRBV7-2 and TRBJ2-5 gives the whole variable domain GAGVSQSPSNKVTEKGKDVELRCDPISGHTALYWYRQSLGQGLEFLIYFQGNSAPDKSGLPSDRFSAERTGGSVSTLTIQRTQQEDSAVYLCASSLVGSQETQYFGPGTRLLVL.

Points on this clonotype: One end of the junction is discordant with germline, which a read error may explain. The rearrangement joins TRBV19 to TRBJ1-2; maybe TRBD1 (6 bases). The CDR3 spans 15 residues. Germline values: CDR1 LNHDA, CDR2 SQIVND (reference sequence). In DNA form, the CDR3 reads TGTACCAGTAGAGGACAGACAGCAAACAACTATGGCTACACCTTC. Amino acid sequence: CTSRGQTANNYGYTF.

This clonotype was detected ten times or more. This rearrangement joins TRBV28 to TRBJ2-7; tentative D call: TRBD2 (6 bases). The CDR3 runs to 23 residues. With 2 bases removed from V and 0 bases from J, the gap between germline ends came to 35 bases. Germline CDR1 reads MDHEN; CDR2 reads SYDVKM. The CDR3 DNA reads as TGTGCCAGCAGTTTAGCTGCCTTTAAACCAACCCCTATTGGGACTTCGAGCTCCTACGAGCAGTACTTC. Amino acid sequence: CASSLAAFKPTPIGTSSSYEQYF.

The V gene is TRBV20-1, the J gene TRBJ2-1, with 7 positions matching TRBD2. Losses at the gene ends were 5 bases for V and 0 bases for J; bases not matched to a gene: 10. Looked up from germline, CDR1 is DFQATT and CDR2 is SNEGSKA (reference sequence). The CDR3 length is 16 residues. This CDR3 reads CSAPQTSWSSYNEQFF. For the CDR3, the DNA is TGCAGTGCTCCTCAGACTAGCTGGAGCTCCTACAATGAGCAGTTCTTC.

There are many counts of this clonotype. The chain combines TRBV11-2 with TRBJ2-1; TRBD2 aligns across 14 bases. Losses at the gene ends were 1 base for V and 9 bases for J; bases not matched to a gene: 2. This CDR3 spans 15 amino acids. Germline CDR1 is SGHAT and CDR2 is FQNNGV. Here the CDR3 reads CASSLAGLAGAEQFF. The DNA of the CDR3 is TGTGCCAGCAGCTTAGCGGGACTAGCGGGAGCTGAGCAGTTCTTC.

The table lists this clonotype with a few counts. The chain has TRBV20-1 and TRBJ2-1; possibly TRBD2 for D (5 bases). This CDR3 contains 15 residues. The germline V gene encodes CDR1 DFQATT and CDR2 SNEGSKA (reference sequence). The germline V and J ends were trimmed by 5 bases and 0 bases, with 14 bases remaining between them. The CDR3 here is CSAGRDGGSYNEQFF. The CDR3 DNA reads TGCAGTGCTGGACGAGACGGAGGCTCCTACAATGAGCAGTTCTTC.

In its sample, this clonotype was seen many times. The chain has TRBV11-2 and TRBJ1-2; D is ambiguous. V was pared by 6 bases and J by 3 bases, with 17 bases between. Germline V lookup: CDR1 SGHAT, CDR2 FQNNGV. The CDR3 spans 15 residues. This chain's CDR3 is CASRPVPFGDYGYTF. Here the CDR3 DNA reads TGTGCCAGCAGACCGGTCCCCTTCGGGGACTATGGCTACACCTTC.

This clonotype came up many times. The CDR3 coding sequence is TGTGCCAGCAGCTTATTATTCGGCACGGCCCTGCAGGATGAGCAGTTCTTC. Translating gives CASSLLFGTALQDEQFF. The chain uses TRBV7-9 and TRBJ2-1; D ambiguous. The ends were cut back, 2 bases at V and 8 bases at J, with 22 bases in the middle. Germline values: CDR1 SEHNR, CDR2 FQNEAQ (reference sequence). The CDR3 extends over 17 amino acids. The full variable domain, completed using reference TRBV7-9 and TRBJ2-1, is DTGVSQNPRHKITKRGQNVTFRCDPISEHNRLYWYRQTLGQGPEFLTYFQNEAQLEKSRLLSDRFSAERPKGSFSTLEIQRTEQGDSAMYLCASSLLFGTALQDEQFFGPGTRLTVL.

This clonotype was detected many times. The chain is built from TRBV12-3 or TRBV12-4 and TRBJ2-1; D gene ambiguous. V lost 7 bases and J 3 bases, leaving 7 bases between the germline ends. The CDR3 covers 12 residues. The CDR3, as DNA: TGTGCCAGCAACCAGGACTACAATGAGCAGTTCTTC. This encodes CASNQDYNEQFF.

There are many counts of this clonotype. CDR3 protein: CASSEISGSGEQYF. The CDR3 region has the DNA TGTGCCAGCAGTGAAATTAGCGGGAGTGGCGAGCAGTACTTC. The J gene is TRBJ2-7, the V gene TRBV25-1, with 9 bases fitting TRBD2. The CDR3 is 14 amino acids. Germline V gene lookup returns CDR1 MGHDK and CDR2 SYGVNS. The trim removed 2 bases at V and 6 bases at J, leaving 5 bases unmatched.

The V gene is TRBV6-2 or TRBV6-3, the J gene TRBJ2-7, with a tentative D call TRBD2 (6 bases). The germline V gene has CDR1 MNHEY and CDR2 SVGEGT. This CDR3 is 14 amino acids long. Trimming stripped 0 bases from V and 6 bases from J, with 12 bases between. The CDR3 DNA reads as TGTGCCAGCAGTTACTCGAGTGGGACTCTCGAGCAGTACTTC. It specifies CASSYSSGTLEQYF.

V and J are TRBV6-1 and TRBJ2-3; 7 bases line up with TRBD1. This CDR3 has 13 residues. V gave up 10 bases and J gave up 1 base; unmatched junction bases: 5. Germline-derived CDR1 and CDR2 are MNHNS and SASEGT. In DNA form, the CDR3 reads TGTGCCATCAACAGGGGAGGCACAGATACGCAGTATTTT. It yields the protein CAINRGGTDTQYF.

This clonotype was detected many times. CDR3 sequence: CASSLDPRNYQFF. CDR3 nucleotide sequence: TGTGCCAGCAGCTTAGATCCTAGGAACTATCAGTTCTTC. The J gene is TRBJ2-1, the V gene TRBV11-2; D is ambiguous. Between the trimmed V and J ends, which lost 0 bases and 13 bases, there was a span of 13 bases. In germline, CDR1 is SGHAT, CDR2 FQNNGV. The CDR3 consists of 13 residues.

This clonotype was seen ten or more times. The chain recombines TRBV3-1 with TRBJ2-3; perhaps TRBD1 as D (5 bases). This CDR3 is built from 14 residues. With 4 bases removed from V and 2 bases from J, the gap between germline ends came to 10 bases. The germline V gene has CDR1 LGHDT and CDR2 YNNKEL (reference sequence). The CDR3 sequence is CASSLGAPTDTQYF. As DNA, the CDR3 is TGTGCCAGCAGCCTAGGGGCCCCCACAGATACGCAGTATTTT.

Comment on this clonotype: A read error is possible here, since a much larger clone lies one base away. The gene calls are TRBV19 and TRBJ1-1, with D maybe TRBD1 (6 bases). CDR1 and CDR2 from the germline V gene are LNHDA and SQIVND (reference sequence). This CDR3 region has 14 residues. CDR3 DNA: TGTGCCTGTAGTCAACAGGGAAGTAACACTGAAGCTTTCTTT. It encodes CACSQQGSNTEAFF.